This TCR beta chain is from a study of T cell responses to AZD1222 COVID-19 vaccine (dated by TCRdb to about 2021). A note on the overall study: AZD1222 recipients with second doses at about 4 weeks or about 12 weeks were pooled, because spike-specific TCR depth and breadth did not differ between schedules. A total of 230 to 250 trial participants underwent TCR sequencing, of whom some 210 received two doses of AZD1222 and some 26 received two doses of the MenACWY control vaccine. Trial participants were enrolled by age into 18-55, 56-69 and 70-plus year subgroups, with roughly 160, 29 and 62 TCR-sequenced participants respectively. Study-wide conclusions, independent of this receptor: The 56-69-year group was small, and its depth increase did not reach significance, likely because of low power. The vaccine-associated CD4 TCRs covered the entire spike protein, and the dominant responses fell in regions 160-218 and 743-854. Most participants were white British and females outnumbered males, and the authors suggested that clonal diversity may have been underestimated. Because no day 14 peak-response samples were available, repertoires were characterized only after the peak T cell response. After two AZD1222 doses, both the breadth and the depth of spike-specific TCRs were significantly higher than at day 0 and than in MenACWY recipients. Reportedly, almost half of the unique spike-specific TCRs recognized epitopes lying outside the regions that are mutated in the B.1.351 and B.1.1.7 variants. Conclusions about previously exposed vaccinees are limited because only five to seven AZD1222 recipients were SARS-CoV-2 seropositive at baseline.

Notes on this clone: No cognate antigen has been identified for it. The sample holds no much larger clone one base away, and base qualities are not on file.

Sequences SGDLS (CDR1) and YYNGEE (CDR2) are obtained from the germline V gene. The junction shows trimming of 0 bases on V and 4 bases on J, plus 7 bases between the germline ends. The CDR3 numbers 14 residues from cysteine through phenylalanine. This entry keeps only the CDR3 DNA: 42 bases, framed from base 1. The sample's time point label, decoded: baseline before first vaccination. The vaccinee samples were drawn from two UK trials, COV001 and COV002, one of which was a single-blind randomized controlled phase 2/3 trial testing AZD1222 (ChAdOx1 nCoV-19) in healthy adults. Trial participant PBMC samples were collected at day 0 and day 28 after the second dose for TCRbeta chain sequencing. The CDR3 regions of human TCRbeta chains were subjected to immunosequencing. Per the source publication's procedure: Repertoire TCRs were matched against a reference library of SARS-CoV-2-specific TCRs generated with the MIRA antigen-specificity platform. Breadth meant the fraction of unique TCRs that were SARS-CoV-2-associated, whereas depth meant the fraction of total T cells that were SARS-CoV-2-associated. Using the MIRA data, each spike-specific TCR was mapped to the spike region that the TCR reacts to and placed in a CD4 or CD8 class. Log10-transformed breadth and depth values were compared by one-way ANOVA with Sidak's multiple comparisons tests. Not all clones reach the TCRdb copy of this immuneACCESS table, which keeps in-frame sequences only. Checked studies attribute under half of the gap to unresolved V genes and leave the rest unexplained. Clone size and the V and J calls come from that table; the DNA yielded D and trimming. The table for this sample lists around 100,000 clones; 80% to 95% of them were counted only once. The ten largest account for under 2% of the sample.

The sequence was collected from an adult in good health. The receptor chain draws on TRBV9 and TRBJ2-2; too little of a D gene remains to name it. The material sequenced was peripheral blood, taken on day 0 of AZD1222 vaccination. CDR3 region: CASSVDESTGELFF. The nucleotide sequence is TGTGCCAGCAGCGTAGACGAGTCCACCGGGGAGCTGTTTTTT.